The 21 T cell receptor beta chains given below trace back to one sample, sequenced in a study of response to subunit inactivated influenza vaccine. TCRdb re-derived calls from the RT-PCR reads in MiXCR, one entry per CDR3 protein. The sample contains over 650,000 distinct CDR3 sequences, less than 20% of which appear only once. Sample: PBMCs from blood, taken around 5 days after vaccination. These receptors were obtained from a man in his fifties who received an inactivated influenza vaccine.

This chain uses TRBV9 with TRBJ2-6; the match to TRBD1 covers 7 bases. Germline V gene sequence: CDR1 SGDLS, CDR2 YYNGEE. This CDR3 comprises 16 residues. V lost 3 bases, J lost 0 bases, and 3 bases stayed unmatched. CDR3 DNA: TGTGCCAGCAGCGGGACAGGCAGCTCTGGGGCCAACGTCCTGACTTTC. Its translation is CASSGTGSSGANVLTF. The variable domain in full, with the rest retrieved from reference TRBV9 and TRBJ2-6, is DSGVTQTPKHLITATGQRVTLRCSPRSGDLSVYWYQQSLDQGLQFLIQYYNGEERAKGNILERFSAQQFPDLHSELNLSSLELGDSALYFCASSGTGSSGANVLTFGAGSRLTVL.

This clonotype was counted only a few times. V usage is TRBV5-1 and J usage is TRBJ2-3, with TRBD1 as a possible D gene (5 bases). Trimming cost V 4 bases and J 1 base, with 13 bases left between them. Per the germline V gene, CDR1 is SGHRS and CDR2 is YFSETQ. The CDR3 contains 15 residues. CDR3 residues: CASSPDSRGTDTQYF. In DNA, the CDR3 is TGCGCCAGCAGCCCCGACAGCAGGGGCACAGATACGCAGTATTTT.

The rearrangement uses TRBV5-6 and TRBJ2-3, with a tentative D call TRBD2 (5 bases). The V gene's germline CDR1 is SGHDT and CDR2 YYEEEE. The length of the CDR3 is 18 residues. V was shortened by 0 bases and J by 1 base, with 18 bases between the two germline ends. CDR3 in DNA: TGTGCCAGCAGCTTGGTTCGGTTTTTGAGCGGTGGCACAGATACGCAGTATTTT. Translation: CASSLVRFLSGGTDTQYF.

The CDR3 is CASSAELGGSSPLHF. The CDR3 coding sequence is TGCGCCAGCAGCGCCGAACTGGGGGGTAGTTCACCCCTCCACTTT. V is TRBV5-1 and J is TRBJ1-6; D may be TRBD1 (5 bases). CDR1 and CDR2 from the germline V gene are SGHRS and YFSETQ. V was shortened by 4 bases and J by 9 bases, with 17 bases between the two germline ends. This CDR3 region has 15 residues.

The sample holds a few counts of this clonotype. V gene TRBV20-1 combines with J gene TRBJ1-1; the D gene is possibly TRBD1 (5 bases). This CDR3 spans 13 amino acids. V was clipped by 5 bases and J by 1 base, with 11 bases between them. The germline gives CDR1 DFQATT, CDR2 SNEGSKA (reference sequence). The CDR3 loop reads CSAPDIQNTEAFF. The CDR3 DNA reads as TGCAGTGCTCCGGACATACAGAACACTGAAGCTTTCTTT.

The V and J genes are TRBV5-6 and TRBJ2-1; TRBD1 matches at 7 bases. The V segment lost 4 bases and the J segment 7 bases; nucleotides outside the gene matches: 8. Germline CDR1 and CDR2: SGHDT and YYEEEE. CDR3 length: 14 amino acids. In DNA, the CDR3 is TGTGCCAGCAGCAAAGAGAGGGGGCGGAATGAGCAGTTCTTC. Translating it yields CASSKERGRNEQFF.

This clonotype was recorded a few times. CDR3 sequence (DNA): TGTGCCAGCAGTACCTCGAGGGGCCTTGGGAATGAGCAGTTCTTC. Translating gives CASSTSRGLGNEQFF. The chain combines TRBV6-5 with TRBJ2-1, with D perhaps TRBD1 or TRBD2 (5 bases each). This CDR3 is 15 amino acids long. Germline V gene sequence: CDR1 MNHEY, CDR2 SVGAGI. V was trimmed by 5 bases and J by 7 bases, leaving 18 bases between them.

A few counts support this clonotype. The CDR3 bases are TGCAGCGTTGAAGATCGAGATGGGAGCTACAATGAGCAGTTCTTC. This gives the protein CSVEDRDGSYNEQFF. The chain links TRBV29-1 to TRBJ2-1; a possible D gene is TRBD2 (5 bases). The V and J ends lost 0 bases and 3 bases respectively, with 12 bases between them. The V gene's germline CDR1 is SQVTM and CDR2 ANQGSEA. The CDR3 has 15 residues.

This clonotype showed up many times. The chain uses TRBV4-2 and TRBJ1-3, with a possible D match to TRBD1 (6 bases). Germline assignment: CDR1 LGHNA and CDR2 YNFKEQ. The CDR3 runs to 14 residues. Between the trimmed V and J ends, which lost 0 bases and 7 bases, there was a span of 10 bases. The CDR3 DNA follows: TGTGCCAGCAGCCAAGAGCAGGGGTGGAACACCATATATTTT. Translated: CASSQEQGWNTIYF.

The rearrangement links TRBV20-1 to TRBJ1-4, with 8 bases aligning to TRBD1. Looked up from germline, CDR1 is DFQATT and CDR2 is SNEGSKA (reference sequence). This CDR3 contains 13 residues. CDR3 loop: CRPGTGSNEKLFF. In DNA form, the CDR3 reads TGCAGGCCGGGGACAGGTTCTAATGAAAAACTGTTTTTT.

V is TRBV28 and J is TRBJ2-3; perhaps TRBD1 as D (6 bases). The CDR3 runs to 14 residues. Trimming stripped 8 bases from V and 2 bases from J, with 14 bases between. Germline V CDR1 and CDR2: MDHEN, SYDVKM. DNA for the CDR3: TGTGCCAGCGGTCCGGGGACACACACAGATACGCAGTATTTT. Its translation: CASGPGTHTDTQYF.

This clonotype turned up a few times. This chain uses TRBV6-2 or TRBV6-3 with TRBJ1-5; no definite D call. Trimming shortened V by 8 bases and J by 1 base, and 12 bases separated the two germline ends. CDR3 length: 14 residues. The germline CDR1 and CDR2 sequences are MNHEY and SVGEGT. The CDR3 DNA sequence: TGTGCCAGCGTTGCAGGCCAAAGCAATCAGCCCCAGCATTTT. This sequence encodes CASVAGQSNQPQHF.

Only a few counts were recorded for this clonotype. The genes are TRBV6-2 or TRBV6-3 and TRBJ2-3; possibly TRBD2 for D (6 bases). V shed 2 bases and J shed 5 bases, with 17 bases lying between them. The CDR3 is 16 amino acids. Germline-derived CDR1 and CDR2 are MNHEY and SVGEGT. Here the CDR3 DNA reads TGTGCCAGCAGTTACCAACCCTCGTTGGGGGGAGATACGCAGTATTTT. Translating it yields CASSYQPSLGGDTQYF.

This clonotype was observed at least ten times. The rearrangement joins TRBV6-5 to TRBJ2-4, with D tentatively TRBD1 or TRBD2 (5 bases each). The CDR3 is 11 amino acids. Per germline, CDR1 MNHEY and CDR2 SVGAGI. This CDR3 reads CATGRGPIQYF. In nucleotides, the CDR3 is TGTGCGACGGGACGGGGACCAATTCAGTACTTC.

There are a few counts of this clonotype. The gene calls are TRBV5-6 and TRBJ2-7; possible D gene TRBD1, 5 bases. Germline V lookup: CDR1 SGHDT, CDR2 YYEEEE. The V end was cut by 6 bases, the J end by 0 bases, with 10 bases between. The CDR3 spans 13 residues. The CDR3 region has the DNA TGTGCCAGCAACTACAGGAGCTCCTACGAGCAGTACTTC. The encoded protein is CASNYRSSYEQYF.

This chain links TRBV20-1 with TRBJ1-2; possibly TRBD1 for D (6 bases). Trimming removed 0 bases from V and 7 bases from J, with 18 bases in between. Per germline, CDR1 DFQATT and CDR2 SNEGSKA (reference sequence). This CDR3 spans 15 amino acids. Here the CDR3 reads CSARDLQGAPFGYTF. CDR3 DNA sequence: TGCAGTGCTAGAGATCTACAGGGTGCTCCTTTTGGCTACACCTTC.

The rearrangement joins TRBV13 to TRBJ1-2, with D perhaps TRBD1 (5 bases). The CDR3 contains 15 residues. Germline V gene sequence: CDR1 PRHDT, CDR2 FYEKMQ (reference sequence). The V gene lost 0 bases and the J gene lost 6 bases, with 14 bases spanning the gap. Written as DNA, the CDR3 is TGTGCCAGCAGCTTAGGCCCGCCCAGGGCTCATGGCTACACCTTC. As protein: CASSLGPPRAHGYTF.

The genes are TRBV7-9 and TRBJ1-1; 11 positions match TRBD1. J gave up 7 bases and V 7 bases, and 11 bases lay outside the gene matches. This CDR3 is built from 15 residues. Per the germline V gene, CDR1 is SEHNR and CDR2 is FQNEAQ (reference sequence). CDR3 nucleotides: TGTGCCAGCATTCACCGGACAGGGGGCGGAGGTGAAGCTTTCTTT. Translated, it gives CASIHRTGGGGEAFF.

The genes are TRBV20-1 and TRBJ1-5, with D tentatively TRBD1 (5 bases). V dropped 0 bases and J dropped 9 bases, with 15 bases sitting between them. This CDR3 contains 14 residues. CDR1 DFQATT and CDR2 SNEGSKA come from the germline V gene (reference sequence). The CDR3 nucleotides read TGCAGTGCTAGAGATCTCCAGGGCGGGACGCCCCAGCATTTT. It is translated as CSARDLQGGTPQHF.

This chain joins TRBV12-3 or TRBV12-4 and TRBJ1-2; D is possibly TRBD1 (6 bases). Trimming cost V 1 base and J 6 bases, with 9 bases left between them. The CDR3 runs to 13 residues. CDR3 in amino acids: CASSLGGAHGYTF. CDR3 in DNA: TGTGCCAGCAGTTTAGGGGGGGCGCATGGCTACACCTTC.

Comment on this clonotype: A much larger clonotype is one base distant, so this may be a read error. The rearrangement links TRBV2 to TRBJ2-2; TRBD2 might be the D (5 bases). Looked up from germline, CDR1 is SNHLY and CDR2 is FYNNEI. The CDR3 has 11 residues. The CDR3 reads CASRTTGELVF. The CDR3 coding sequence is TGTGCCAGCAGGACCACCGGGGAGCTGGTTTTT.